The 27 T cell receptor beta chains listed next were all sequenced from one sample in a study of control samples from healthy donors and cancer patients. Assay: immunoSEQ multiplex PCR; the TCRdb copy retains only in-frame clones and omits some. The sample carries some 160,000 clones, about 93% recorded once. The specimen sequenced was blood. The receptors come from a woman in her 30s in good health.

The rearrangement links TRBV18 to TRBJ2-2; weak D call: TRBD1 (5 bases). The V gene lost 4 bases and the J gene lost 4 bases, with 13 bases spanning the gap. Germline CDR1 KGHSH, CDR2 LQKENI. The CDR3 length is 15 residues. The CDR3 DNA follows: TGTGCCAGCTCACTAAGTTGGGGCCCCACCGGGGAGCTGTTTTTT. Translation gives CASSLSWGPTGELFF. Looking up the rest from reference TRBV18 and TRBJ2-2 gives the full variable domain: NAGVMQNPRHLVRRRGQEARLRCSPMKGHSHVYWYRQLPEEGLKFMVYLQKENIIDESGMPKERFSAEFPKEGPSILRIQQVVRGDSAAYFCASSLSWGPTGELFFGEGSRLTVL.

The chain couples TRBV5-6 to TRBJ1-3; 7 positions match TRBD1. Per the germline V gene, CDR1 is SGHDT and CDR2 is YYEEEE. The CDR3 loop spans 14 amino acids. V shed 0 bases and J 7 bases; nucleotides not matched to a gene: 4. CDR3 DNA: TGTGCCAGCAGCTTGGGGGGACAGCATAACACCATATATTTT. Amino acids: CASSLGGQHNTIYF.

V gene TRBV5-5 combines with J gene TRBJ2-7, with unresolved D. Germline CDR1 and CDR2: SGHKS and YYEKEE (reference sequence). The CDR3 covers 12 residues. Deletions cut 5 bases from V and 0 bases from J, with 6 bases between. This chain's CDR3 is CASRGDSYEQYF. The CDR3 bases are TGTGCCAGCAGAGGTGACTCCTACGAGCAGTACTTC.

This chain connects TRBV9 to TRBJ1-5; D might be TRBD1 (5 bases). The V gene lost 3 bases and the J gene lost 7 bases, with 20 bases spanning the gap. CDR3 length equals 16 residues. The germline V gene encodes CDR1 SGDLS and CDR2 YYNGEE. The CDR3 bases are TGTGCCAGCAGCGCTACCGGCGGGGGGACGGGGCAGCCCCAGCATTTT. The encoded protein is CASSATGGGTGQPQHF.

The chain is built from TRBV5-4 and TRBJ2-4; tentative D call: TRBD1 (6 bases). Trimming removed 2 bases from V and 10 bases from J, with 19 bases in between. Germline V gene lookup returns CDR1 SGHNT and CDR2 YYREEE (reference sequence). The length of the CDR3 is 15 residues. CDR3 DNA: TGTGCCAGCAGCTTCGAGGGACACTCCAAGGGAATTCAGTACTTC. It yields the protein CASSFEGHSKGIQYF.

This chain connects TRBV5-6 to TRBJ2-2; D uncertain. V was pared by 1 base and J by 7 bases, with 5 bases between. Germline loops: CDR1 SGHDT, CDR2 YYEEEE. The CDR3 sequence is 12 residues long. The CDR3 protein is CASSLWDGELFF. CDR3 bases: TGTGCCAGCAGCTTGTGGGACGGGGAGCTGTTTTTT.

V is TRBV11-3 and J is TRBJ1-1; D remains ambiguous. Trimming pared 4 bases from V and 10 bases from J, leaving 13 bases between. Germline V lookup: CDR1 SGHNT, CDR2 YENEEA. CDR3 length: 12 amino acids. Written as DNA, the CDR3 is TGTGCCAGCAGCTCGGGTGGGGAGGGAGCTTTCTTT. It encodes CASSSGGEGAFF.

This chain joins TRBV6-2 or TRBV6-3 and TRBJ2-1; 13 nucleotides line up with TRBD2. V was pared by 4 bases and J by 7 bases, with 4 bases of the junction left unmatched. Germline V CDR1 and CDR2: MNHEY, SVGEGT. The CDR3 contains 15 residues. In DNA, the CDR3 is TGTGCCAGCAGTTCAGGACTAGCGGGGGAGAATGAGCAGTTCTTC. Its translation is CASSSGLAGENEQFF.

The chain has TRBV18 and TRBJ1-4; D perhaps matches TRBD1 (6 bases). This CDR3 comprises 19 residues. V lost 5 bases, J lost 5 bases, and 27 bases lay in between. Germline V gene lookup returns CDR1 KGHSH and CDR2 LQKENI. CDR3 coding DNA: TGTGCCAGCTCAAACACTTTAGCACTATCCACAGGGACAAATGAAAAACTGTTTTTT. Its translation: CASSNTLALSTGTNEKLFF.

The J gene is TRBJ2-7, the V gene TRBV9, with 12 bases aligning to TRBD1. Germline values: CDR1 SGDLS, CDR2 YYNGEE. This CDR3 has 12 amino acids. V was pared by 7 bases and J by 5 bases, with 1 base of the junction left unmatched. Written as DNA, the CDR3 is TGTGCCAGCGGGACAGGGGGCCACGAGCAGTACTTC. Translated, it gives CASGTGGHEQYF.

The CDR3 protein is CASSDYDRADGYTF. The CDR3 DNA reads TGTGCCAGTAGCGACTATGACAGGGCTGATGGCTACACCTTC. V is TRBV19 and J is TRBJ1-2; 7 nucleotides agree with TRBD1. Germline V gives CDR1 LNHDA, CDR2 SQIVND (reference sequence). Losses at the gene ends were 6 bases for V and 6 bases for J; bases not matched to a gene: 10. The CDR3 sequence is 14 residues long.

The genes are TRBV5-1 and TRBJ2-2; possible D gene TRBD1, 6 bases. CDR1 and CDR2 (germline): SGHRS, YFSETQ. The CDR3 loop spans 15 amino acids. V lost 1 base, J lost 1 base, and 8 bases lay in between. CDR3 sequence: CASSLPTGNTGELFF. CDR3 nucleotide sequence: TGCGCCAGCAGCTTGCCGACAGGGAACACCGGGGAGCTGTTTTTT.

This sequence joins TRBV30 and TRBJ2-1, with TRBD2 identical over 9 bases. Germline CDR1 reads GTSNPN; CDR2 reads SVGIG (reference sequence). The V and J ends lost 0 bases and 4 bases, in that order; junction bases with no gene match: 4. CDR3 length: 15 residues. CDR3 nucleotide sequence: TGTGCCTGGAGTGTCCCTAGCGGGACGTACAATGAGCAGTTCTTC. Amino acids: CAWSVPSGTYNEQFF.

The rearrangement uses TRBV2 and TRBJ2-7; TRBD1 is a possible D gene (6 bases). The CDR3 consists of 17 residues. V lost 5 bases to trimming and J lost 2 bases, with 22 bases between them. Looked up from germline, CDR1 is SNHLY and CDR2 is FYNNEI. The CDR3 protein is CASSIELLGDTTYEQYF. The CDR3 DNA reads as TGTGCCAGCAGTATTGAACTTCTCGGGGACACCACCTACGAGCAGTACTTC.

This clone was seen only once. The chain links TRBV28 to TRBJ2-1; a weak D match, TRBD2 (7 bases). CDR3 size: 12 residues. Germline lookup yields CDR1 MDHEN and CDR2 SYDVKM. The germline V and J ends were trimmed by 2 bases and 14 bases, with 13 bases remaining between them. The CDR3 DNA follows: TGTGCCAGCAGTTTACTACAGGGAGGGGAGTTCTTC. Translated, it gives CASSLLQGGEFF. Looking up the rest from reference TRBV28 and TRBJ2-1 gives the full variable domain: DVKVTQSSRYLVKRTGEKVFLECVQDMDHENMFWYRQDPGLGLRLIYFSYDVKMKEKGDIPEGYSVSREKKERFSLILESASTNQTSMYLCASSLLQGGEFFGPGTRLTVL.

The chain joins TRBV15 to TRBJ2-1; TRBD2 matches 8 bases. The CDR3 has 16 residues. The germline gives CDR1 LNHNV, CDR2 YYDKDF (reference sequence). Losses at the gene ends were 4 bases for V and 4 bases for J; bases not matched to a gene: 9. The CDR3 reads CATSILGAGVYNEQFF. The DNA for the CDR3 is TGTGCCACCAGCATCTTAGGAGCGGGAGTGTACAATGAGCAGTTCTTC.

V usage is TRBV5-5 and J usage is TRBJ2-1; D possibly corresponds to TRBD2 (6 bases). Germline CDR1 and CDR2: SGHKS and YYEKEE (reference sequence). Trimming stripped 2 bases from V and 3 bases from J, with 18 bases between. The CDR3 loop spans 17 amino acids. The CDR3 DNA sequence: TGTGCCAGCAGCTTTTATTTGGCTAGCGTAAACTACAATGAGCAGTTCTTC. As protein: CASSFYLASVNYNEQFF.

J is TRBJ1-3 and V is TRBV19; unclear D gene. Germline V gene sequence: CDR1 LNHDA, CDR2 SQIVND (reference sequence). V lost 8 bases and J 3 bases, leaving 20 bases between the germline ends. The CDR3 sequence is 16 residues long. The CDR3 sequence: CASGPRRMFSGNTIYF. The CDR3 nucleotides read TGTGCCAGTGGACCACGGAGAATGTTCAGTGGAAACACCATATATTTT.

The CDR3 nucleotides are TGCAGTGCTAGAGTAACCGATGGCTACACCTTC. Residues: CSARVTDGYTF. The V call is TRBV20-1, the J call TRBJ1-2, with D unresolved. Trimming left V 1 base short and J 6 bases short, with 6 bases between. CDR1 and CDR2 from the germline V gene are DFQATT and SNEGSKA (reference sequence). This CDR3 is 11 amino acids long.

This chain links TRBV10-3 with TRBJ1-5; 8 bases fit TRBD1. The length of the CDR3 is 14 residues. The trim removed 5 bases at V and 4 bases at J, leaving 4 bases unmatched. In germline, CDR1 is ENHRY, CDR2 SYGVKD. The chain's CDR3 is CAISSQGANQPQHF. Written as DNA, the CDR3 is TGTGCCATCAGTTCGCAGGGGGCGAATCAGCCCCAGCATTTT.

The rearrangement links TRBV7-2 to TRBJ2-7; D uncertain. Germline V gene sequence: CDR1 SGHTA, CDR2 FQGNSA. The CDR3 has 12 amino acids. The V end lost 2 bases, the J end lost 6 bases, and 8 bases lay between the germline ends. This CDR3 reads CASSLRWGEQYF. The CDR3 region has the DNA TGTGCCAGCAGCTTAAGGTGGGGCGAGCAGTACTTC.

The rearrangement joins TRBV19 to TRBJ2-1; 9 bases are shared with TRBD2. Per the germline V gene, CDR1 is LNHDA and CDR2 is SQIVND (reference sequence). V trimming: 4 bases; J trimming: 0 bases; junction bases outside the gene matches: 4. This CDR3 has 16 amino acids. The CDR3 sequence is CASSTFSGSSYNEQFF. The CDR3 DNA reads TGTGCCAGTAGTACTTTTAGCGGGAGCTCCTACAATGAGCAGTTCTTC.

The CDR3 region has the DNA TGTGCCAGTAGTACGCAGAGATATAGCAATCAGCCCCAGCATTTT. Its translation: CASSTQRYSNQPQHF. The chain couples TRBV19 to TRBJ1-5, with D unclear. CDR3 length: 15 residues. CDR1 is LNHDA and CDR2 is SQIVND in the germline V gene (reference sequence). Trimming removed 4 bases at V and 0 bases at J, with 10 bases between.

In DNA, the CDR3 is TGTGCCAGCAGCTCCCTTAAGGTGCGGTATGGCTACACCTTC. Its protein is CASSSLKVRYGYTF. The genes are TRBV7-9 and TRBJ1-2; no definite D call. V was trimmed by 4 bases and J by 5 bases, leaving 14 bases between them. The CDR3 sequence is 14 residues long. Germline V lookup: CDR1 SEHNR, CDR2 FQNEAQ (reference sequence).

This chain connects TRBV6-5 to TRBJ1-6; tentative D call: TRBD1 (6 bases). Trimming removed 7 bases from V and 7 bases from J, with 14 bases in between. The length of the CDR3 is 14 residues. Germline loops: CDR1 MNHEY, CDR2 SVGAGI. The CDR3 region has the DNA TGTGCCAGCAAATCAGGGGTCAGGAATTCACCCCTCCACTTT. Translating gives CASKSGVRNSPLHF.

This clone was detected a few times. The V gene is TRBV5-8, the J gene TRBJ2-3; D is ambiguous. CDR3 size: 13 residues. Germline V gives CDR1 SGHTS, CDR2 YDEGEE. The ends were cut back, 1 base at V and 2 bases at J, with 5 bases in the middle. The CDR3 DNA sequence: TGTGCCAGCAGCTTGAGGTACACAGATACGCAGTATTTT. It codes for CASSLRYTDTQYF.

V is TRBV30 and J is TRBJ1-4, with a weak D call TRBD1 (5 bases). CDR1 GTSNPN and CDR2 SVGIG come from the germline V gene (reference sequence). This CDR3 has 14 residues. V shed 2 bases and J shed 7 bases, with 14 bases lying between them. CDR3 in amino acids: CAWSFTGVGEKLFF. The CDR3, as DNA: TGTGCCTGGAGTTTTACGGGGGTGGGTGAAAAACTGTTTTTT. Drawing the rest from reference TRBV30 and TRBJ1-4, the complete variable domain is SQTIHQWPATLVQPVGSPLSLECTVEGTSNPNLYWYRQAAGRGLQLLFYSVGIGQISSEVPQNLSASRPQDRQFILSSKKLLLSDSGFYLCAWSFTGVGEKLFFGSGTQLSVL.